The 5 T cell receptor beta chains below all came from one sample that was sequenced in a study of cytomegalovirus exposure and HLA in healthy donors. Amplification used 60 Vbeta primers and 13 Jbeta primers. Clones were sequenced by immunoSEQ multiplex PCR, and TCRdb holds only the in-frame ones, with some missing. The table has under 150,000 clones, around 70% seen once. Source material: PBMCs. These receptors were collected from a human donor in good health.

The V and J genes are TRBV2 and TRBJ2-1; TRBD2 agrees at 13 bases. The junction had 6 bases not matched to a gene; V was cut back by 5 bases and J by 5 bases. Germline V gives CDR1 SNHLY, CDR2 FYNNEI. The CDR3 is 16 residues long. CDR3 amino acids: CASSLRTSGGDNEQFF. The CDR3 DNA reads as TGTGCCAGCAGTCTTCGGACTAGCGGGGGAGACAATGAGCAGTTCTTC.

The J gene is TRBJ2-7, the V gene TRBV2; no clear D gene. This CDR3 comprises 17 residues. Germline-derived CDR1 and CDR2 are SNHLY and FYNNEI. V gave up 3 bases and J gave up 0 bases, with 18 bases separating them. The CDR3 DNA follows: TGTGCCAGCAGTGATGGCTCAGCAGGCCGACCCTCCTACGAGCAGTACTTC. Its protein is CASSDGSAGRPSYEQYF.

The table lists this clone with a few counts. The CDR3 spells CASSQQGGGHYEQYF. DNA for the CDR3: TGCGCCAGCAGCCAACAAGGGGGGGGGCACTACGAGCAGTACTTC. This sequence joins TRBV4-3 and TRBJ2-7; tentatively, D is TRBD2 (7 bases). V lost 2 bases and J 3 bases, leaving 14 bases between the germline ends. Germline CDR1 LGHNA, CDR2 YSLEER. CDR3 length: 15 residues.

The DNA of the CDR3 is TGTGCCGTGGGGAGATGGGCCCCGGTTGGGGAGACCCAGTACTTC. As protein: CAVGRWAPVGETQYF. The chain has TRBV7-3 and TRBJ2-5, with D possibly matching TRBD2 (5 bases). The CDR3 length is 15 residues. The germline gives CDR1 SGHTA, CDR2 FQGTGA. The V gene lost 11 bases and the J gene lost 5 bases, with 24 bases spanning the gap.

This clone was detected once. The V and J genes are TRBV19 and TRBJ2-5; 13 bases fit TRBD2. Germline V gene data show CDR1 as LNHDA and CDR2 as SQIVND (reference sequence). The CDR3 loop spans 17 amino acids. Unmatched junction bases numbered 7, after V lost 4 bases and J lost 2 bases. DNA for the CDR3: TGTGCCAGTAGTACACTAGCGGGGGGGCTTCTGCAAGAGACCCAGTACTTC. It codes for CASSTLAGGLLQETQYF. Looking up the rest from reference TRBV19 and TRBJ2-5 gives the full variable domain: DGGITQSPKYLFRKEGQNVTLSCEQNLNHDAMYWYRQDPGQGLRLIYYSQIVNDFQKGDIAEGYSVSREKKESFPLTVTSAQKNPTAFYLCASSTLAGGLLQETQYFGPGTRLLVL.